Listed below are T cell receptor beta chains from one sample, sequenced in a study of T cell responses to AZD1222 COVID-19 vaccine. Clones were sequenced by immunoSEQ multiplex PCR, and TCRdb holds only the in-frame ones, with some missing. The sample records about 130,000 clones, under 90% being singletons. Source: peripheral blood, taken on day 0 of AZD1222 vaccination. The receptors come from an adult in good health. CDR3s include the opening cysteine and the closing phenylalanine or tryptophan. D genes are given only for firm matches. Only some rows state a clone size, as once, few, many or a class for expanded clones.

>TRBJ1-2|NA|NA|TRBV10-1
TGCGCCAGCACGCTGAGCAGCTCTAACTATGGCTACACCTTC
CASTLSSSNYGYTF
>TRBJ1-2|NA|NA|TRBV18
TGTGCCAGCTCACCTAAACATGGCTACACCTTC
CASSPKHGYTF
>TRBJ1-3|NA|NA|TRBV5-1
TGCGCCAGCAGCTCCGACCCATCCAGCGGAAACACCATATATTTT
CASSSDPSSGNTIYF
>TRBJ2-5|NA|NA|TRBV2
TGTGCCAGCAGTCAAAGCAGCGCGGGAGAGACCCAGTACTTC
CASSQSSAGETQYF
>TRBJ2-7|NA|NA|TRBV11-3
TGTGCCAGCAGCTTAGGGCAGGGATACTCCTACGAGCAGTACTTC
CASSLGQGYSYEQYF
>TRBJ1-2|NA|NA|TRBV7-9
TGTGCCAGCAGCTTAGACCTATTAGTCCCCTATGGCTACACCTTC
CASSLDLLVPYGYTF
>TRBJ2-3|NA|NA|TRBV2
TGTGCCAGCAGGAGGGACCAAGGGCCGGATACGCAGTATTTT
CASRRDQGPDTQYF
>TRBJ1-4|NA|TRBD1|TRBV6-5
TGTGCCAGCAGTTACGCCGACGGGACAGGGCTTGAAAAACTGTTTTTT
CASSYADGTGLEKLFF
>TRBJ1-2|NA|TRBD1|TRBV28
TGTGCCAGCAGAGGGGACAGCTATGGCTACACCTTC
CASRGDSYGYTF
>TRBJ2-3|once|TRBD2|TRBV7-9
TGTGCCAGCAGCTTAGGCCGACTAGCGGACAACACAGATACGCAGTATTTT
CASSLGRLADNTDTQYF
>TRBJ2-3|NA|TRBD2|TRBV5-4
TGTGCCAGCAGCCCCCGCCGGGGGAGAGGACTAGCGACAGATACGCAGTATTTT
CASSPRRGRGLATDTQYF
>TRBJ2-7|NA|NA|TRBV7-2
TGTGCCAGCAGCTTAATGGGTCGACGGGGGGCATTAAACGAGCAGTACTTC
CASSLMGRRGALNEQYF
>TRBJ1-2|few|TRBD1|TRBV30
TGTGCCTGGAGTGTGGCAGGGGGCTTCTATGGCTACACCTTC
CAWSVAGGFYGYTF
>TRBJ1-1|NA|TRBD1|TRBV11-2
TGTGCCAGCAGCTTAACAGGGGCTGAAGCTTTCTTT
CASSLTGAEAFF
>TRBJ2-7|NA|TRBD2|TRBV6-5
TGTGCCAGCGTACGAGGACTAGGCGCCTACGAGCAGTACTTC
CASVRGLGAYEQYF
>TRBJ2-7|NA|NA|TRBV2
TGTGCCAGCAATGATGGGTCCTACGAGCAGTACTTC
CASNDGSYEQYF
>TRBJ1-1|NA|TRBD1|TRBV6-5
TGTGCCAGCAGCCCACAGGGGATTTTCACTGAAGCTTTCTTT
CASSPQGIFTEAFF
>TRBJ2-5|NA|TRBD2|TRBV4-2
TGTGCCAGCAGCCAAGACGTCCTAGCGGGGATGGAGGAGACCCAGTACTTC
CASSQDVLAGMEETQYF